The table lists the clone carrying this T cell receptor (beta chain) with a count of one. Its target is unknown. V was pared by 4 bases and J by 1 base, with 34 bases between. The CDR3 has 22 residues. Germline V lookup: CDR1 SGHDN, CDR2 FVKESK. The source of the sample is a study of Ad26.COV2.S vaccination and SARS-CoV-2 variants. In the study overall: Dosing was one shot or two shots 56 days apart.

Treatment of the sample: around 19 received Ad26.COV2.S at low or high dose, single or two shots; several received placebo; per-sample allocation not given. Samples were taken on day 63 after the first vaccine or placebo injection. Donor was an adult aged 18-55 years in Boston. Vaccine was an Ad26 vector expressing Wuhan-strain SARS-CoV-2 spike. General study findings and limits: Compared with placebo recipients, vaccine recipients had higher spike-specific TCR breadth.

Here immunoSEQ multiplex PCR was the method, and the copy in TCRdb shows in-frame clones only, minus some. This sample yields some 250,000 clones, of which 88% are seen a single time; about 11% belongs to the top ten. Here the sequenced sample was peripheral blood, taken in a trial of Ad26.COV2.S vaccine versus placebo. The sequence came from a person aged 18-60 years who received the Ad26.COV2.S COVID-19 vaccine or a placebo. V gene TRBV14 combines with J gene TRBJ1-1; D remains unclear. The CDR3 loop reads CASSPKRPLWNSLQITNTEAFF. Here the CDR3 DNA reads TGTGCCAGCAGCCCCAAGAGACCTCTTTGGAACAGCCTGCAAATAACGAACACTGAAGCTTTCTTT.